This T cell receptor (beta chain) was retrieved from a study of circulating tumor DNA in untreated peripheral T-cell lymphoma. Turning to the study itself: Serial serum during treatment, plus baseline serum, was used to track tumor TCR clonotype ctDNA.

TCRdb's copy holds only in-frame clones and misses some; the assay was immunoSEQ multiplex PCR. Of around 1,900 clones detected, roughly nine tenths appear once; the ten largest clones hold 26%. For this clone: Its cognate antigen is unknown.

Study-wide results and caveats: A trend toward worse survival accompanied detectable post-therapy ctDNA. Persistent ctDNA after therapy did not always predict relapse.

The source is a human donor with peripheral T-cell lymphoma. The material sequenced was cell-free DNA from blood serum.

In DNA, the CDR3 is TGTGCCAGCAGCCAAGGGCGGGGATCCAATCAGCCCCAGCATTTT. Translating it yields CASSQGRGSNQPQHF. The chain couples TRBV11-2 to TRBJ1-5; the D is unclear. The CDR3 spans 15 residues. Trimming took 5 bases from V and 3 from J, leaving 14 bases between them. The germline CDR1 and CDR2 sequences are SGHAT and FQNNGV.